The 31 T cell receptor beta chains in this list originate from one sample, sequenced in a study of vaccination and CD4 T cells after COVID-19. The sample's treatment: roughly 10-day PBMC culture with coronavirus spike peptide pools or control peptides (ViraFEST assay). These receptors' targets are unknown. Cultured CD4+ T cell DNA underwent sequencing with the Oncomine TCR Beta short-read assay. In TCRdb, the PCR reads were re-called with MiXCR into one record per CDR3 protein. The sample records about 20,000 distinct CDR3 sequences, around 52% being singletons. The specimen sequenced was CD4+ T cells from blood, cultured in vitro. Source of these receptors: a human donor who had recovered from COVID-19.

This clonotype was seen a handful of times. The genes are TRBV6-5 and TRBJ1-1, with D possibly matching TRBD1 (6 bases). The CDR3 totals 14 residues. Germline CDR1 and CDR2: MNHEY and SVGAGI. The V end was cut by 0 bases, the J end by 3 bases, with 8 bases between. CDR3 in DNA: TGTGCCAGCAGTTACTCAGGGGGTGACACTGAAGCTTTCTTT. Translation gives CASSYSGGDTEAFF.

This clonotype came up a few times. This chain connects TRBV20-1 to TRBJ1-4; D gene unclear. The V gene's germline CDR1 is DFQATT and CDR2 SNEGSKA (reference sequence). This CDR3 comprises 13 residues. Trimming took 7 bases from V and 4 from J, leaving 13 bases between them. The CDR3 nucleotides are TGCAGTGTATGGGTACAGATTAATGAAAAACTGTTTTTT. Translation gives CSVWVQINEKLFF.

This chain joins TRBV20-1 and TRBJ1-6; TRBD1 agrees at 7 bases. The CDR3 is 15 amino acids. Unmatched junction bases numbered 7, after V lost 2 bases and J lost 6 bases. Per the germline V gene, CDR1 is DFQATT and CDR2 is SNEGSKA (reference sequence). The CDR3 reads CSARPTGTANSPLHF. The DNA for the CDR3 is TGCAGTGCTAGACCCACGGGGACAGCTAATTCACCCCTCCACTTT.

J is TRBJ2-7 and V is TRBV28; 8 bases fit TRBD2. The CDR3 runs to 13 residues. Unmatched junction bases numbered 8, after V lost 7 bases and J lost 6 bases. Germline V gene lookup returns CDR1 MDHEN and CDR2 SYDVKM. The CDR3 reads CASMDSGIREQYF. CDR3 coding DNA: TGTGCCAGCATGGATAGCGGGATCCGCGAGCAGTACTTC.

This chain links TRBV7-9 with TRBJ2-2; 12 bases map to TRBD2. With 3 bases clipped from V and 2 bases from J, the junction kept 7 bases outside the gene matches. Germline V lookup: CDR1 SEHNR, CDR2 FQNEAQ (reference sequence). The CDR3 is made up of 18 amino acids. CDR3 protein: CASSLTGLAGRNTGELFF. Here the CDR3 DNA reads TGTGCCAGCAGCTTGACGGGACTAGCGGGCCGAAACACCGGGGAGCTGTTTTTT. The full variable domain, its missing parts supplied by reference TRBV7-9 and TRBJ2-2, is DTGVSQNPRHKITKRGQNVTFRCDPISEHNRLYWYRQTLGQGPEFLTYFQNEAQLEKSRLLSDRFSAERPKGSFSTLEIQRTEQGDSAMYLCASSLTGLAGRNTGELFFGEGSRLTVL.

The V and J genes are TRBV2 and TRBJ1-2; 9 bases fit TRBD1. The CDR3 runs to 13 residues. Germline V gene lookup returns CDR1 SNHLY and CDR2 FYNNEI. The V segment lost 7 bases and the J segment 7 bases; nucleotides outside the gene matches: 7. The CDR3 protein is CASIVDRGAGYTF. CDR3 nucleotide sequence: TGTGCCAGCATAGTGGACAGGGGCGCTGGCTACACCTTC.

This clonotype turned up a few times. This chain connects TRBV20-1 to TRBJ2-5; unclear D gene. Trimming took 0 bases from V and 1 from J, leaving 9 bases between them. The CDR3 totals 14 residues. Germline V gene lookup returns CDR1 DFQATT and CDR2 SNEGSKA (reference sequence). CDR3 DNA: TGCAGTGCTAGAGATGCGCGGACCCAAGAGACCCAGTACTTC. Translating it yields CSARDARTQETQYF.

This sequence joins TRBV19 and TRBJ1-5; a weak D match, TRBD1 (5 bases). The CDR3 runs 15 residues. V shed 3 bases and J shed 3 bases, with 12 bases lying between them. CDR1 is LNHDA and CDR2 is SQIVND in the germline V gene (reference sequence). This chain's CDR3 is CASSISNRYNQPQHF. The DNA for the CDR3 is TGTGCCAGTAGTATCTCTAACAGGTACAATCAGCCCCAGCATTTT.

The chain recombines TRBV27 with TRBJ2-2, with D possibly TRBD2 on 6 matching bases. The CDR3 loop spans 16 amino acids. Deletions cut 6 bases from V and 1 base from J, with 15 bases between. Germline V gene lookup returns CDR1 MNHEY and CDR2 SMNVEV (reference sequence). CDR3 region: CASRRNGGKNTGELFF. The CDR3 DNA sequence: TGTGCCAGCAGAAGGAATGGCGGGAAGAACACCGGGGAGCTGTTTTTT.

In DNA form, the CDR3 reads TGCGCCAGCAGCCAAGAGCCCAGGGGCAGGAGCTACACCTTC. Its translation is CASSQEPRGRSYTF. The V and J genes are TRBV4-3 and TRBJ1-2, with D perhaps TRBD1 (6 bases). Germline-derived CDR1 and CDR2 are LGHNA and YSLEER. Between the trimmed V and J ends, which lost 0 bases and 9 bases, there was a span of 14 bases. This CDR3 contains 14 residues.

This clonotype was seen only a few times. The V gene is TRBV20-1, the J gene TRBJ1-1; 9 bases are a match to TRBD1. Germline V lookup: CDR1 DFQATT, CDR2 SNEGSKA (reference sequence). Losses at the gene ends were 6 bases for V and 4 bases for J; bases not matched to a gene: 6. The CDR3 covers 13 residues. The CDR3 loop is CSAVTGGATEAFF. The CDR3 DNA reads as TGCAGTGCGGTGACAGGGGGTGCCACTGAAGCTTTCTTT.

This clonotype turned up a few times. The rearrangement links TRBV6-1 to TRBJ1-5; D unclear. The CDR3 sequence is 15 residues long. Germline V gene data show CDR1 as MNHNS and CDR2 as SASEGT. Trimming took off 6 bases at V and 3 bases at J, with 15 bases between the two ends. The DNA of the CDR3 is TGTGCCAGCAGCCTACGACGGGGATCCAATCAGCCCCAGCATTTT. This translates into CASSLRRGSNQPQHF.

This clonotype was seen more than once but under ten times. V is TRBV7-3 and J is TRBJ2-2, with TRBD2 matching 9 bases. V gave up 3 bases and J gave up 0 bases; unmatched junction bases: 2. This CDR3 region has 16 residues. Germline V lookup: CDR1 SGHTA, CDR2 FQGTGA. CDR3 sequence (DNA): TGTGCCAGCAGCTTGAGCGGGGGGTCGAACACCGGGGAGCTGTTTTTT. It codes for CASSLSGGSNTGELFF.

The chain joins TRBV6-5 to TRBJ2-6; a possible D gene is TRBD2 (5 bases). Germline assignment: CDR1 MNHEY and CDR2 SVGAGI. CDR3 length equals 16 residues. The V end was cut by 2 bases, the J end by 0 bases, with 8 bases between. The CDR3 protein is CASSYRAGSGANVLTF. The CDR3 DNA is TGTGCCAGCAGTTACCGGGCGGGCTCTGGGGCCAACGTCCTGACTTTC.

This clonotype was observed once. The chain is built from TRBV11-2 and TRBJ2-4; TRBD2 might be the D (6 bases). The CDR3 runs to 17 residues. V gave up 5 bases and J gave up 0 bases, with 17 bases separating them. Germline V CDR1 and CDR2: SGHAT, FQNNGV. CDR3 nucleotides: TGTGCCAGCAGCGGGGGGACGGACAACCTAGCCAAAAACATTCAGTACTTC. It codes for CASSGGTDNLAKNIQYF.

CDR3: CSARDPLAGGYEQYF. CDR3 sequence (DNA): TGCAGTGCTAGAGATCCCCTAGCGGGAGGCTACGAGCAGTACTTC. The rearrangement links TRBV20-1 to TRBJ2-7, with 11 bases lining up with TRBD2. Germline V gene sequence: CDR1 DFQATT, CDR2 SNEGSKA (reference sequence). V shed 0 bases and J 3 bases; nucleotides not matched to a gene: 4. The CDR3 has 15 residues.

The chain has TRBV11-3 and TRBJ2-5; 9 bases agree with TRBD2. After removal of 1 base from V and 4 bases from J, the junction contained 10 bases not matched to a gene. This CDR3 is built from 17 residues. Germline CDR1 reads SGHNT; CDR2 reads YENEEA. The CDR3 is CASSLGQAAGGPETQYF. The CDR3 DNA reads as TGTGCCAGCAGCTTAGGGCAGGCAGCGGGAGGCCCAGAGACCCAGTACTTC.

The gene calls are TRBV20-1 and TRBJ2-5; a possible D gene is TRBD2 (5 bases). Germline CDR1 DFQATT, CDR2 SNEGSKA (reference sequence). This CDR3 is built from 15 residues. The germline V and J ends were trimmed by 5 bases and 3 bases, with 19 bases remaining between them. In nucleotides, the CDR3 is TGCAGTGCTTCCGGGATCCCGGAGCGTGAAGAGACCCAGTACTTC. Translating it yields CSASGIPEREETQYF.

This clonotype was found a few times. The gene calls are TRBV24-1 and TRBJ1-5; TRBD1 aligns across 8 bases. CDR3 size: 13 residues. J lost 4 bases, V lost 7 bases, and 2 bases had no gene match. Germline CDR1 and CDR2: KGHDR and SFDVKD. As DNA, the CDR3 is TGTGCCACCAGGGACAGGGAGAATCAGCCCCAGCATTTT. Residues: CATRDRENQPQHF.

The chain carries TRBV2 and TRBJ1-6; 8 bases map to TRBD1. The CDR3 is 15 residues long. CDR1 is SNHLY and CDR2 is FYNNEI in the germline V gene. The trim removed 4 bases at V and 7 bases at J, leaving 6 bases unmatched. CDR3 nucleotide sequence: TGTGCCAGCAGTGGAACAGGGGGTGTGAATTCACCCCTCCACTTT. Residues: CASSGTGGVNSPLHF.

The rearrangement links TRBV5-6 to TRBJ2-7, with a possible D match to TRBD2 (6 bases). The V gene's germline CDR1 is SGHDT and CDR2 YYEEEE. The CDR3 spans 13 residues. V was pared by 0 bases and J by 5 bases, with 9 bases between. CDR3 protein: CASSLVPSDEQYF. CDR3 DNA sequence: TGTGCCAGCAGCTTGGTCCCTAGCGACGAGCAGTACTTC.

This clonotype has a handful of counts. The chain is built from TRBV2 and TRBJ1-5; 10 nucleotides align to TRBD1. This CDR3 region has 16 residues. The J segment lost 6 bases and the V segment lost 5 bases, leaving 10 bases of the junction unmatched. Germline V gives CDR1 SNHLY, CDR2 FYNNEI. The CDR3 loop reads CASSKRGTGESQPQHF. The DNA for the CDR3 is TGTGCCAGCAGTAAAAGAGGGACAGGGGAATCTCAGCCCCAGCATTTT.

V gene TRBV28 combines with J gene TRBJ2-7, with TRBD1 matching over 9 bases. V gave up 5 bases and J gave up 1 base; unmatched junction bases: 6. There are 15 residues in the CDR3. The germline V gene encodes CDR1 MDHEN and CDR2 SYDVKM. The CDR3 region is CASSPWTGASYEQYF. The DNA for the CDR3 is TGTGCCAGCAGTCCCTGGACAGGGGCGTCCTACGAGCAGTACTTC.

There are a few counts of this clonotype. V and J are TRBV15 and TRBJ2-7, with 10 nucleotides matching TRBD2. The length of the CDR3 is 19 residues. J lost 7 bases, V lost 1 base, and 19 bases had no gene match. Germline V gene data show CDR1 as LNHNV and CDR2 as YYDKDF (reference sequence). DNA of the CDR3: TGTGCCACCAGCAGAGGTCTAGCGGGAGCCGTCCGGGCCCTTGGTGAGCAGTACTTC. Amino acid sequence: CATSRGLAGAVRALGEQYF.

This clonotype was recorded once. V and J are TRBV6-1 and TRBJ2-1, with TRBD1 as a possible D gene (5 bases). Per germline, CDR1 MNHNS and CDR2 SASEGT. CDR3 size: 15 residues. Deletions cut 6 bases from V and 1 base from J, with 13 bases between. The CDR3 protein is CASSFTGGSYNEQFF. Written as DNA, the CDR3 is TGTGCCAGCAGCTTTACAGGTGGTTCCTACAATGAGCAGTTCTTC.

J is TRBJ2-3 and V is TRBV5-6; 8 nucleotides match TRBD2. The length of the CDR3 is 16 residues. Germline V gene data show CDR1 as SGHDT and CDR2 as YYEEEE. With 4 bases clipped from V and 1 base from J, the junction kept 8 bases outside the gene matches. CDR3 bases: TGTGCCAGCAGCAGCACTAGCGGCTATCGCACAGATACGCAGTATTTT. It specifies CASSSTSGYRTDTQYF.

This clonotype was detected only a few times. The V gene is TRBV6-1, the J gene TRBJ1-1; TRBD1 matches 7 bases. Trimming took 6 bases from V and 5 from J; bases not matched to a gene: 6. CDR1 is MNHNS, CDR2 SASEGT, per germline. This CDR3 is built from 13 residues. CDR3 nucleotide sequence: TGTGCCAGCAGGACGACAGGGAGGACTGAAGCTTTCTTT. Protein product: CASRTTGRTEAFF.

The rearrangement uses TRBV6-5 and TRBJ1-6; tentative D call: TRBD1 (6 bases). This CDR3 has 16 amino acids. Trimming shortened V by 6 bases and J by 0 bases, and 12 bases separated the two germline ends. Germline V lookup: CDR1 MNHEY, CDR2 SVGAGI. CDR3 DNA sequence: TGTGCCAGCAGATACCGGGACAACTCCTATAATTCACCCCTCCACTTT. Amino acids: CASRYRDNSYNSPLHF.

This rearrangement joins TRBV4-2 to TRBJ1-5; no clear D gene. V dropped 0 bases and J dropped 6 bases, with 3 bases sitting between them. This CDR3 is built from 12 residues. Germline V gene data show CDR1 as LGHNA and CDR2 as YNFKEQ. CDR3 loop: CASSQDSQPQHF. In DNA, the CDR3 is TGTGCCAGCAGCCAAGATAGTCAGCCCCAGCATTTT.

CDR3 region: CASGTSGNTIYF. The DNA of the CDR3 is TGTGCCAGCGGGACAAGTGGAAACACCATATATTTT. V gene TRBV6-1 combines with J gene TRBJ1-3; a possible D gene is TRBD1 (6 bases). Deletions cut 8 bases from V and 3 bases from J, with 8 bases between. This CDR3 comprises 12 residues. Germline V gene lookup returns CDR1 MNHNS and CDR2 SASEGT.

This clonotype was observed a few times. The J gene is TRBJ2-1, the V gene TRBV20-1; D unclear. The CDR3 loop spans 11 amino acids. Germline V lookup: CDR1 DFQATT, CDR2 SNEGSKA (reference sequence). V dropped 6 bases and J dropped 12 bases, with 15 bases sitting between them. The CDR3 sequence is CSADGSLGQFF. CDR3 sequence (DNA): TGCAGTGCGGACGGCTCCCTTGGGCAGTTCTTC.